The text below deals with one TCR beta chain. The antigen is undetermined. Method: immunoSEQ multiplex PCR; TCRdb's copy keeps in-frame clones and lacks some. The data hold about 7,300 clones, with 23% observed a single time. This sample was taken from a study of T cells in localized non-small cell lung cancer. Study-wide findings and caveats: In adjacent lung appeared a median approximately 57 of the top 100 tumor clones. Higher blood T cell density went with longer overall survival. Analysis by sequencing included only one tumor region, so heterogeneity remains possible.

V gave up 1 base and J gave up 5 bases; unmatched junction bases: 4. CDR1 is SGHNT and CDR2 is YENEEA in the germline V gene. The CDR3 totals 14 residues. Sequences were derived from lung tumor tissue, sampled before any cancer treatment. The receptor was isolated from a man aged 35-69 years with stage III squamous cell lung carcinoma. The chain recombines TRBV11-3 with TRBJ2-5; 7 nucleotides match TRBD1. Written as DNA, the CDR3 is TGTGCCAGCAGCTTAGGACAGGGATCGGAGACCCAGTACTTC. It specifies CASSLGQGSETQYF. The full variable domain, its missing parts supplied by reference TRBV11-3 and TRBJ2-5, is EAGVVQSPRYKIIEKKQPVAFWCNPISGHNTLYWYLQNLGQGPELLIRYENEEAVDDSQLPKDRFSAERLKGVDSTLKIQPAELGDSAVYLCASSLGQGSETQYFGPGTRLLVL.